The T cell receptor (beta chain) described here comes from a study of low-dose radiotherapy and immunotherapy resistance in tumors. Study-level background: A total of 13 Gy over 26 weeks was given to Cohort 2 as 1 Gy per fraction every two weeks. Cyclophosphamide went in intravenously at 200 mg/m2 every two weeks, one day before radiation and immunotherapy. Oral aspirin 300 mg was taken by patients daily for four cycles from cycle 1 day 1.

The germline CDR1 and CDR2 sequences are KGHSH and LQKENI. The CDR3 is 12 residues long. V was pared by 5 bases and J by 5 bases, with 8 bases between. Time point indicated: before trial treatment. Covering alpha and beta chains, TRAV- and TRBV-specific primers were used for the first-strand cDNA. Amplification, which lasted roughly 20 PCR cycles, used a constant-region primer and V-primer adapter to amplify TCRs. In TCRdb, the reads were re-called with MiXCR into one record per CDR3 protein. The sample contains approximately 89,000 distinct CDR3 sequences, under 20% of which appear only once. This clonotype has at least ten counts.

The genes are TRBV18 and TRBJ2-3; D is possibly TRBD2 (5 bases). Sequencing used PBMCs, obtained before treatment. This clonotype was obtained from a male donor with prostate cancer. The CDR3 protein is CASSGRGDTQYF. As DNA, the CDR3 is TGTGCCAGCTCAGGCCGGGGAGATACGCAGTATTTT. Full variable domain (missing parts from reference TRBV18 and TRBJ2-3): NAGVMQNPRHLVRRRGQEARLRCSPMKGHSHVYWYRQLPEEGLKFMVYLQKENIIDESGMPKERFSAEFPKEGPSILRIQQVVRGDSAAYFCASSGRGDTQYFGPGTRLTVL.